These 32 T cell receptor beta chains originate from one sample sequenced in a study of blood T cells in healthy people across ages. Through a sample-barcoded 5' primer and a J-beta primer mix, a second PCR was run for about 6 to 11 cycles. Each CDR3 protein is one row after TCRdb ran MiXCR on the 5' RACE reads. The sample lists roughly 900,000 distinct CDR3 sequences, 25% to 30% occurring once. Material: blood. The receptors were sampled from an elderly woman in good health.

This clonotype came up many times. The CDR3 protein is CASSLKPAQSSYEQYF. In nucleotides, the CDR3 is TGTGCCAGCAGTTTAAAGCCCGCTCAGAGCTCCTACGAGCAGTACTTC. The V and J genes are TRBV27 and TRBJ2-7; no clear D gene. The CDR3 is made up of 16 amino acids. V was cut by 2 bases and J by 0 bases, with 14 bases left in between. The germline CDR1 and CDR2 sequences are MNHEY and SMNVEV (reference sequence).

This clonotype appeared a few times. This chain uses TRBV6-6 with TRBJ2-1; 11 nucleotides line up with TRBD2. The CDR3 has 16 amino acids. V lost 6 bases, J lost 6 bases, and 10 bases stayed unmatched. Germline CDR1 MNHNY, CDR2 SVGAGI (reference sequence). The CDR3 DNA reads TGTGCCAGCAGCCCTAGCGGGGGGCTGCCCCCCAATGAGCAGTTCTTC. Amino acid sequence: CASSPSGGLPPNEQFF.

The V call is TRBV20-1, the J call TRBJ1-1; D is possibly TRBD1 (6 bases). Trimming removed 6 bases at V and 5 bases at J, with 16 bases between. The CDR3 has 13 residues. Germline CDR1 DFQATT, CDR2 SNEGSKA (reference sequence). Written as DNA, the CDR3 is TGCAGTGCCCGACAGGACGATGCGACTGAAGCTTTCTTT. This sequence encodes CSARQDDATEAFF.

With regard to this clonotype: A much larger clone is a single base away; this may be a read error. This chain uses TRBV21-1 with TRBJ2-3; the listed D gene, TRBD2, was not tested against the DNA. TRBV21-1 is assigned pseudogene status. The CDR3 length is 16 residues. Here the CDR3 DNA reads TGTGCCAGCGGCAATAGTCCCCGCACGGGCACAGATACGCAGTATTTT. The encoded protein is CASGNSPRTGTDTQYF.

CDR3 region: CASSLRYANTEAFF. The CDR3 nucleotides read TGTGCCAGCAGTTTGAGGTATGCGAACACTGAAGCTTTCTTT. The V call is TRBV12-3 or TRBV12-4, the J call TRBJ1-1; no definite D call. The V and J ends lost 3 bases and 1 base respectively, with 9 bases between them. The CDR3 extends over 14 amino acids.

The sample holds many counts of this clonotype. A read error is possible here, since a much larger clone lies one base away. This rearrangement joins TRBV20-1 to TRBJ2-7, with TRBD2 matching 10 bases. With V trimmed by 5 bases and J by 3 bases, 4 bases remained unmatched. The germline V gene encodes CDR1 DFQATT and CDR2 SNEGSKA (reference sequence). This CDR3 contains 13 residues. CDR3 in amino acids: CSAPSGGRYEQYF. The CDR3 nucleotides are TGCAGTGCTCCTAGCGGGGGTCGCTACGAGCAGTACTTC.

This clonotype came up many times. The chain uses TRBV7-2 and TRBJ2-7; D may be TRBD1 (5 bases). The germline V gene encodes CDR1 SGHTA and CDR2 FQGNSA. The CDR3 sequence is 14 residues long. V lost 5 bases, J lost 3 bases, and 14 bases lay in between. CDR3 bases: TGTGCCAGCAGCGGGCGGACAACCCGCTACGAGCAGTACTTC. Protein: CASSGRTTRYEQYF.

This clonotype has ten or more counts. This chain connects TRBV6-5 to TRBJ2-3; TRBD2 agrees at 11 bases. Germline CDR1 is MNHEY and CDR2 is SVGAGI. Trimming cost V 1 base and J 1 base; bases outside gene matches: 16. The CDR3 covers 21 residues. In DNA form, the CDR3 reads TGTGCCAGCAGTTACTTGGTGGTGAGGCTAGCGGGGGGAGTACGCACAGATACGCAGTATTTT. Translating gives CASSYLVVRLAGGVRTDTQYF.

The rearrangement links TRBV20-1 to TRBJ1-4; D may be TRBD1 (5 bases). The germline V gene encodes CDR1 DFQATT and CDR2 SNEGSKA (reference sequence). Trimming left V 6 bases short and J 7 bases short, with 21 bases between. This CDR3 has 15 amino acids. The CDR3 DNA follows: TGCAGTGCCCCGGCATGGGGGGTACGGGGTGAAAAACTGTTTTTT. This sequence encodes CSAPAWGVRGEKLFF.

This clonotype was counted many times. The V gene is TRBV12-3 or TRBV12-4, the J gene TRBJ2-1; 11 nucleotides line up with TRBD2. CDR3 size: 19 residues. Trimming cost V 4 bases and J 0 bases; bases outside gene matches: 11. The CDR3 DNA is TGTGCCAGCAGTTCCCTCCCCGAGACTAGCGGGGTCTCCTACAATGAGCAGTTCTTC. Translation: CASSSLPETSGVSYNEQFF.

On this clonotype itself: This may be a read error: a much more frequent sequence differs by one nucleotide. The CDR3 sequence is CASSEAGTYGCTF. CDR3 in DNA: TGTGCCAGCAGTGAAGCCGGAACCTATGGCTGCACCTTC. This rearrangement joins TRBV25-1 to TRBJ1-2, with unresolved D. This CDR3 is 13 amino acids long. The germline CDR1 and CDR2 sequences are MGHDK and SYGVNS.

This clonotype came up a few times. This rearrangement joins TRBV5-4 to TRBJ2-3; TRBD2 might be the D (5 bases). The germline V gene has CDR1 SGHNT and CDR2 YYREEE (reference sequence). The CDR3 is made up of 14 amino acids. With 6 bases removed from V and 0 bases from J, the gap between germline ends came to 11 bases. The CDR3 DNA is TGTGCCAGCAACCAAAAGCGGAGCACAGATACGCAGTATTTT. Protein product: CASNQKRSTDTQYF.

As regards this clonotype: A read error is possible here, since a much larger clone lies one base away. J is TRBJ1-2 and V is TRBV7-9; D is undetermined. CDR3 length: 13 amino acids. Germline loops: CDR1 SEHNR, CDR2 FQNEAQ (reference sequence). V gave up 5 bases and J gave up 6 bases, with 13 bases separating them. Here the CDR3 reads CASSPLGAHGYTF. The CDR3, as DNA: TGTGCCAGCAGCCCCCTAGGAGCCCATGGCTACACCTTC.

In regard to this clonotype: A much larger clone sits a single nucleotide away, making a read error possible. The V gene is TRBV5-7, the J gene TRBJ2-1, with 7 bases that match TRBD2. TRBV5-7 carries the ORF label, with uncertain function. The CDR3 spans 15 residues. The CDR3 sequence is CARSLWAGVRNEQFF. CDR3 in DNA: TGTGCCCGCAGCTTGTGGGCGGGGGTAAGAAATGAGCAGTTCTTC.

This clonotype was picked up many times. The CDR3 DNA reads as TGTGCCAGCAGCTTGAGGACAGGGCGATCCTACAATGAGCAGTTCTTC. Encoded protein: CASSLRTGRSYNEQFF. J is TRBJ2-1 and V is TRBV2; 8 nucleotides match TRBD1. The CDR3 covers 16 residues. V lost 6 bases and J lost 1; bases outside the gene matches: 8. CDR1 and CDR2 from the germline V gene are SNHLY and FYNNEI.

This clonotype was counted many times. The V gene is TRBV7-9, the J gene TRBJ2-3; TRBD2 matches at 15 bases. V lost 5 bases to trimming and J lost 2 bases; unmatched junction nucleotides: 5. CDR1 and CDR2 (germline): SEHNR, FQNEAQ (reference sequence). There are 17 residues in the CDR3. CDR3 protein: CASSPGTSGGTTDTQYF. CDR3 coding DNA: TGTGCCAGCAGCCCCGGGACTAGCGGGGGGACCACAGATACGCAGTATTTT.

The CDR3 coding sequence is TGCGCCAGCAGCCAAGTTAGCGGGGGCCCCGGGGAGCTGTTTTTT. Translating gives CASSQVSGGPGELFF. The genes are TRBV4-3 and TRBJ2-2, with 9 bases matching TRBD2. CDR1 LGHNA and CDR2 YSLEER come from the germline V gene. This CDR3 spans 15 amino acids. V was pared by 1 base and J by 6 bases, with 3 bases of the junction left unmatched.

On this clonotype itself: This may stem from a read error, because a much larger clone lies one nucleotide away. The chain has TRBV6-5 and TRBJ1-2, with D uncertain. Per germline, CDR1 MNHEY and CDR2 SVGAGI. This CDR3 spans 16 amino acids. The CDR3 loop reads CASSYRVQLANYSYTF. The CDR3 nucleotides are TGTGCCAGCAGTTACCGGGTACAGCTAGCTAACTATAGCTACACCTTC.

This clonotype was observed a handful of times. V gene TRBV11-3 combines with J gene TRBJ1-2; no reliable D call. The V end lost 0 bases, the J end lost 8 bases, and 7 bases lay between the germline ends. Germline V CDR1 and CDR2: SGHNT, YENEEA. The CDR3 is made up of 12 amino acids. CDR3 region: CASSLEREGYTF. As DNA, the CDR3 is TGTGCCAGCAGCTTAGAGAGGGAAGGCTACACCTTC.

The chain couples TRBV6-4 to TRBJ2-2, with a tentative D call TRBD1 (5 bases). CDR3 length: 14 amino acids. Trimming removed 5 bases from V and 0 bases from J, with 7 bases in between. From germline, CDR1 is MRHNA and CDR2 SNTAGT. CDR3: CASSWTPNTGELFF. CDR3 in DNA: TGTGCCAGCAGTTGGACACCGAACACCGGGGAGCTGTTTTTT.

Points on this clonotype: Just one base apart from a much larger clone, this may be a read error. The J gene is TRBJ1-2, the V gene TRBV5-1; the D gene is possibly TRBD1 (5 bases). Germline V gene sequence: CDR1 SGHRS, CDR2 YFSETQ. There are 14 residues in the CDR3. V lost 4 bases to trimming and J lost 7 bases, with 17 bases between them. The CDR3, as DNA: TGCGCCAGCAGCAAGGAAGAGGGGAGCGGTGGCTACACCTTC. It specifies CASSKEEGSGGYTF.

The chain uses TRBV2 and TRBJ1-3; D possibly corresponds to TRBD1 (6 bases). CDR3 length equals 17 residues. V lost 0 bases to trimming and J lost 1 base, with 13 bases between them. Germline CDR1 is SNHLY and CDR2 is FYNNEI. The CDR3 here is CASSEAGTGPSGNTIYF. The CDR3 DNA follows: TGTGCCAGCAGTGAAGCCGGAACAGGGCCATCTGGAAACACCATATATTTT.

This clonotype was picked up a small number of times. The genes are TRBV20-1 and TRBJ1-4; D possibly corresponds to TRBD1 (6 bases). The CDR3 extends over 14 amino acids. The germline CDR1 and CDR2 sequences are DFQATT and SNEGSKA (reference sequence). Trimming shortened V by 4 bases and J by 7 bases, and 16 bases separated the two germline ends. The CDR3, as DNA: TGCAGTGCTATAAACAGGGCCGCCGCTGAAAAACTGTTTTTT. Translated: CSAINRAAAEKLFF.

The rearrangement joins TRBV20-1 to TRBJ1-6; TRBD1 matches 9 bases. J was trimmed by 9 bases and V by 0 bases; bases with no gene match: 6. This CDR3 spans 15 amino acids. Germline-derived CDR1 and CDR2 are DFQATT and SNEGSKA (reference sequence). CDR3 loop: CSARDVGQGLSPLHF. CDR3 DNA sequence: TGCAGTGCTAGAGATGTGGGACAGGGTCTTTCACCCCTCCACTTT.

The J gene is TRBJ1-4, the V gene TRBV5-5, with D perhaps TRBD1 (6 bases). V gave up 4 bases and J gave up 0 bases, with 13 bases separating them. The length of the CDR3 is 16 residues. The V gene's germline CDR1 is SGHKS and CDR2 YYEKEE (reference sequence). The CDR3 here is CASSGGDTATNEKLFF. As DNA, the CDR3 is TGTGCCAGCAGCGGCGGGGACACTGCAACTAATGAAAAACTGTTTTTT.

This clonotype was found once. V and J are TRBV11-3 and TRBJ1-1; possible D gene TRBD1, 6 bases. Germline lookup yields CDR1 SGHNT and CDR2 YENEEA. V was clipped by 5 bases and J by 7 bases, with 20 bases between them. CDR3 length: 15 residues. The CDR3 region has the DNA TGTGCCAGCAGCATATTCATCAGGGGATACATTGAAGCTTTCTTT. The encoded protein is CASSIFIRGYIEAFF.

This clonotype came up many times. The V gene is TRBV5-1, the J gene TRBJ1-4; D is ambiguous. V was clipped by 0 bases and J by 7 bases, with 16 bases between them. Germline lookup yields CDR1 SGHRS and CDR2 YFSETQ. The CDR3 is 16 residues long. CDR3 bases: TGCGCCAGCAGCTTGGGACTTCGGGATGCGGGTGAAAAACTGTTTTTT. It yields the protein CASSLGLRDAGEKLFF.

Concerning this clonotype itself: This may stem from a read error, because a much larger clone lies one nucleotide away. CDR3 nucleotides: TGCAGTGCTCACCAGACGGGCGCTGAAGAGACCCAGTACTTC. Residues: CSAHQTGAEETQYF. This chain uses TRBV20-1 with TRBJ2-7; D remains unclear. The assigned J gene may be wrong: the sequence end matches TRBJ2-5 better. This CDR3 region has 14 residues. Germline values: CDR1 DFQATT, CDR2 SNEGSKA (reference sequence).

In regard to this clonotype: A read error may produce the germline difference seen at one junction end. V and J are TRBV20-1 and TRBJ1-6; D uncertain. CDR3 size: 15 residues. The germline gives CDR1 DFQATT, CDR2 SNEGSKA (reference sequence). CDR3 DNA sequence: TGCAGTGCTAATCCGTGGCGGCAGAATAATTCACCCCCCCACTTT. Translating it yields CSANPWRQNNSPPHF.

The CDR3 DNA reads as TGCAGTGCTAACCCGGGAGGGGGAACGGGAGCTTTCTTT. Its protein is CSANPGGGTGAFF. This chain links TRBV20-1 with TRBJ1-1; maybe TRBD1 (6 bases). Germline V lookup: CDR1 DFQATT, CDR2 SNEGSKA (reference sequence). The CDR3 extends over 13 amino acids. Trimming shortened V by 4 bases and J by 10 bases, and 19 bases separated the two germline ends.

This clonotype was found many times. The V call is TRBV7-2, the J call TRBJ2-1, with 15 bases aligning to TRBD2. V shed 2 bases, J shed 12 bases, and the junction held 2 bases outside the gene matches. Per the germline V gene, CDR1 is SGHTA and CDR2 is FQGNSA. This CDR3 comprises 14 residues. The CDR3 bases are TGTGCCAGCAGCTTACGGACTAGCGGGGGGGCGCAGTTCTTC. It codes for CASSLRTSGGAQFF.

The rearrangement links TRBV12-3 or TRBV12-4 to TRBJ2-3, with D maybe TRBD2 (5 bases). The ends were cut back, 8 bases at V and 0 bases at J, with 12 bases in the middle. This CDR3 is 14 amino acids long. CDR3 DNA sequence: TGTGCCAGCCATGTTGGACTGAGCACAGATACGCAGTATTTT. It specifies CASHVGLSTDTQYF.